This T cell receptor beta chain was profiled in a study of memory CD4+ T cells and cytomegalovirus serostatus. This CDR3 is built from 18 residues. V was pared by 5 bases and J by 3 bases, with 22 bases between. The germline V gene encodes CDR1 LNHDA and CDR2 SQIVND (reference sequence). The sort gate was single viable CD3+CD4+CD8-CD45RO+ cells for memory CD4+ T cells. TCRdb keeps only in-frame clones here, not all; method: immunoSEQ multiplex PCR. Here the sample spans tens of thousands of clones, 60% to 85% being singletons. The chain is built from TRBV19 and TRBJ1-4; D might be TRBD1 (5 bases). The TCR was taken from an adult in good health and CMV-seronegative. The sequenced sample was memory CD4+ T cells from blood. The CDR3 here is CASSFPRGGDEANEKLFF. CDR3 DNA: TGTGCCAGTAGTTTCCCCCGGGGAGGGGACGAGGCTAATGAAAAACTGTTTTTT.